A single T cell receptor (beta chain) is shown here with its context. Its antigen is undetermined. The data derive from a study of graft-versus-host responses after intestinal transplantation. Regarding the study as a whole: Detection of GvH clones occurred in recipient marrow, and some had their first appearance in ileum or blood.

Repertoires were generated with immunoSEQ multiplex PCR, while TCRdb's copy carries only in-frame clones and drops some. The data contain around 120,000 clones, over 80% of them singletons. The CDR3 has 17 residues. Trimming cost V 4 bases and J 2 bases, with 17 bases left between them. Germline V lookup: CDR1 MGHDK, CDR2 SYGVNS. The V and J genes are TRBV25-1 and TRBJ1-4; a possible D gene is TRBD1 (6 bases). This TCR was sampled from a human donor who received an intestinal transplant. The sequenced sample was unstimulated CD4+ T cells sorted from spleen or lymph node cells, obtained before intestinal transplant. CDR3 bases: TGTGCCAGCAGTGGGCCGGGGGCCGCACGGACTAATGAAAAACTGTTTTTT. This sequence encodes CASSGPGAARTNEKLFF.